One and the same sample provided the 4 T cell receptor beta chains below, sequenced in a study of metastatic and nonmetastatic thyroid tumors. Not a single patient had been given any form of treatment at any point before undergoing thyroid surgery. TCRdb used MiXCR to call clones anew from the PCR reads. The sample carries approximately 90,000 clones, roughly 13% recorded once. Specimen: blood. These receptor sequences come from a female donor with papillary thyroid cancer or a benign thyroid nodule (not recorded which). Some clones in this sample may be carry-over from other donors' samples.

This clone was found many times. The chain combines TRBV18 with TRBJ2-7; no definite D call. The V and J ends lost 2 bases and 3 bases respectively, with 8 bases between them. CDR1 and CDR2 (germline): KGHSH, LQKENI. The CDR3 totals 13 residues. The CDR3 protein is CASSPGTFYEQYF. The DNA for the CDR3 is TGTGCCAGCTCACCAGGAACGTTCTACGAGCAGTACTTC. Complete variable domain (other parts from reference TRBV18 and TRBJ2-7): NAGVMQNPRHLVRRRGQEARLRCSPMKGHSHVYWYRQLPEEGLKFMVYLQKENIIDESGMPKERFSAEFPKEGPSILRIQQVVRGDSAAYFCASSPGTFYEQYFGPGTRLTVT.

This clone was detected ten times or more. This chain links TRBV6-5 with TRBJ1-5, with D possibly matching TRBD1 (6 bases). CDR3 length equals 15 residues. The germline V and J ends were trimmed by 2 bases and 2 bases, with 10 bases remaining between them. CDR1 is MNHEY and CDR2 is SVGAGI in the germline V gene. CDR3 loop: CASSYRGKRNQPQHF. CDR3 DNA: TGTGCCAGCAGTTACAGGGGGAAGCGCAATCAGCCCCAGCATTTT.

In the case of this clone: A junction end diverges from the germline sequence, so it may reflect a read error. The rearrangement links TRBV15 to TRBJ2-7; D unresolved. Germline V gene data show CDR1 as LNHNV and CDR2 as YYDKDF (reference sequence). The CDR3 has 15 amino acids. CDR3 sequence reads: CATRRDKGGPYEQYF. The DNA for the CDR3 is TGTGCCACCAGAAGAGATAAAGGTGGGCCATACGAGCAGTACTTC.

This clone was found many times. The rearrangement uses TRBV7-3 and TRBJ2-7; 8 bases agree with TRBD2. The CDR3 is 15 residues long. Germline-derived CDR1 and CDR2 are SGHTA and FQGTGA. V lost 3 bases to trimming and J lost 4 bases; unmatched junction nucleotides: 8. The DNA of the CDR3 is TGTGCCAGCAGCTTCGGGAGGGCCGAAATATACGAGCAGTACTTC. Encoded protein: CASSFGRAEIYEQYF. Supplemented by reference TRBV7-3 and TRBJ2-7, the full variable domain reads GAGVSQTPSNKVTEKGKYVELRCDPISGHTALYWYRQSLGQGPEFLIYFQGTGAADDSGLPNDRFFAVRPEGSVSTLKIQRTERGDSAVYLCASSFGRAEIYEQYFGPGTRLTVT.